Below are 8 T cell receptor beta chains sequenced from a single sample in a study of T cell responses to AZD1222 COVID-19 vaccine. Some clones are missing from TCRdb's copy, which holds only in-frame ones; the method was immunoSEQ multiplex PCR. The sample lists roughly 140,000 clones; approximately 90% were seen once. Sequenced material: peripheral blood, taken 28 days after the second AZD1222 dose. The receptor set was obtained from an adult who received the AZD1222 COVID-19 vaccine.

The V gene is TRBV5-1, the J gene TRBJ1-4; D might be TRBD1 (6 bases). Deletions cut 3 bases from V and 7 bases from J, with 10 bases between. Germline-derived CDR1 and CDR2 are SGHRS and YFSETQ. The CDR3 runs to 13 residues. In DNA, the CDR3 is TGCGCCAGCAGCTCGACGACAGGTGAAAAACTGTTTTTT. It encodes CASSSTTGEKLFF.

The chain carries TRBV3-1 (or the pseudogene TRBV3-2) and TRBJ2-1; unclear D gene. Germline CDR1 and CDR2: LGHDT and YNNKEL (reference sequence). CDR3 length equals 13 residues. Deletions cut 4 bases from V and 6 bases from J, with 10 bases between. The CDR3 bases are TGTGCCAGCAGCCTTTACTACCCCAATGAGCAGTTCTTC. Its translation is CASSLYYPNEQFF.

The genes are TRBV6-5 and TRBJ2-5; no firm D call. Deletions cut 2 bases from V and 5 bases from J, with 12 bases between. CDR3 length: 14 amino acids. CDR1 and CDR2 (germline): MNHEY, SVGAGI. The DNA of the CDR3 is TGTGCCAGCAGTTACCTAGGGCCGACTGAGACCCAGTACTTC. As protein: CASSYLGPTETQYF.

The chain combines TRBV29-1 with TRBJ2-7; 7 nucleotides align to TRBD1. Germline CDR1 is SQVTM and CDR2 is ANQGSEA. This CDR3 region has 13 residues. V shed 6 bases and J 3 bases; nucleotides not matched to a gene: 8. CDR3 region: CSVNYDRVYEQYF. DNA of the CDR3: TGCAGCGTCAACTACGACAGGGTCTACGAGCAGTACTTC.

The CDR3 DNA is TGCAGTGCTAGTAGGTCGGGGGGAACCGGGGAGCTGTTTTTT. It codes for CSASRSGGTGELFF. J is TRBJ2-2 and V is TRBV20-1; 7 bases are a match to TRBD2. After removal of 3 bases from V and 5 bases from J, the junction contained 6 bases not matched to a gene. Germline assignment: CDR1 DFQATT and CDR2 SNEGSKA (reference sequence). CDR3 size: 14 residues.

This chain uses TRBV7-9 with TRBJ1-2, with TRBD1 matching over 9 bases. Trimming at V came to 1 base and at J to 6 bases, leaving 6 bases not matched to a gene. CDR3 length: 15 amino acids. Germline V gene lookup returns CDR1 SEHNR and CDR2 FQNEAQ (reference sequence). The CDR3 loop is CASSLEHRGRDGYTF. CDR3 nucleotides: TGTGCCAGCAGCTTAGAGCACAGGGGGCGGGATGGCTACACCTTC.

This chain uses TRBV5-6 with TRBJ2-7; 10 nucleotides line up with TRBD1. This CDR3 contains 15 residues. Germline V lookup: CDR1 SGHDT, CDR2 YYEEEE. After removal of 1 base from V and 5 bases from J, the junction contained 6 bases not matched to a gene. In DNA, the CDR3 is TGTGCCAGCAGCTTGCAGGGACAGGGGTCCCACGAGCAGTACTTC. It is translated as CASSLQGQGSHEQYF.

V usage is TRBV19 and J usage is TRBJ1-2; D remains ambiguous. The V end lost 3 bases, the J end lost 4 bases, and 6 bases lay between the germline ends. CDR1 LNHDA and CDR2 SQIVND come from the germline V gene (reference sequence). The CDR3 has 12 amino acids. CDR3 residues: CASSMLGYGYTF. The CDR3 DNA reads TGTGCCAGTAGTATGCTGGGCTATGGCTACACCTTC.